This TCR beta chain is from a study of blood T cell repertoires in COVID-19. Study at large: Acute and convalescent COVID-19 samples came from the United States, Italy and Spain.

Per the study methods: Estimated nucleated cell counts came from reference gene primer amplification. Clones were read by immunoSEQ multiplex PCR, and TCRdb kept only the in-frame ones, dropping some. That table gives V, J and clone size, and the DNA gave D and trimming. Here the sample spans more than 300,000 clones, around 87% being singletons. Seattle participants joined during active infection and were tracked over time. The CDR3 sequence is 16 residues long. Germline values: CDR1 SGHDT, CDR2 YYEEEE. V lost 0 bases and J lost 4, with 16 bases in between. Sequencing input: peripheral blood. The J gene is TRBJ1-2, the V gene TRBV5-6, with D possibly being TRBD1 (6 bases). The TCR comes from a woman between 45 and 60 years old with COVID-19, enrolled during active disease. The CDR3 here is CASSLAWQGGGYGYTF. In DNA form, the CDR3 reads TGTGCCAGCAGCTTGGCGTGGCAGGGAGGGGGCTATGGCTACACCTTC.